The following is a TCR beta chain sequence with its context. What it binds is unknown. The data derive from a study of monozygotic twins with inflammatory bowel disease. Researchers put TCRalpha and TCRbeta cDNA through two nested PCRs lasting about 17 and 10 cycles. TCRdb reprocessed the 5' RACE reads and keeps a single row for each CDR3 protein, giving no DNA. Here the sample table reports roughly 200,000 distinct CDR3 sequences. Overall study results and limits: Evidence failed to back one strong IBD-linked signal or clonotype. Healthy co-twins exceeded IBD patients in TCRbeta diversity as measured by inverse Simpson.

Germline V gene data show CDR1 as SGHTA and CDR2 as FQGNSA. The CDR3 is 12 residues long. Sample: blood. The V call is TRBV7-2, the J call TRBJ1-6; no DNA is available, so the TRBD1 call from TCRdb remains unchecked. The sequence came from a human donor with ulcerative colitis or Crohn's disease, or a healthy co-twin of an affected twin (not recorded which). This CDR3 is CASSQGGGPLHF.